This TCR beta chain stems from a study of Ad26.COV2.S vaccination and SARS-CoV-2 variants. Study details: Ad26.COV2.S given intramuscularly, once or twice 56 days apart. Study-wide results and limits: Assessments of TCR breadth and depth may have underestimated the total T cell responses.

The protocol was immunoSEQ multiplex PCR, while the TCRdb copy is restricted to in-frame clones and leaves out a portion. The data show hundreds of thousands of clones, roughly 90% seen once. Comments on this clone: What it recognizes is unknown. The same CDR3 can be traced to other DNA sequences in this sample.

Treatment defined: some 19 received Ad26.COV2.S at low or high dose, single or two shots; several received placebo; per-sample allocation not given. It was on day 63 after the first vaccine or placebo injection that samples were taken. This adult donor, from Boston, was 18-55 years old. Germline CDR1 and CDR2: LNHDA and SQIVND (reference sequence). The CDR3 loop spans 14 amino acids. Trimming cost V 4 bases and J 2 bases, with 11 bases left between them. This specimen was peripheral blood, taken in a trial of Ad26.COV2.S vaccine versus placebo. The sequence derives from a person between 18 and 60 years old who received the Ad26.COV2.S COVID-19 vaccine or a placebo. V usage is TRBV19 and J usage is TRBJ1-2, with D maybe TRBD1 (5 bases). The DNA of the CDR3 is TGTGCCAGTAGTAAGGGGAAGACCAACTATGGCTACACCTTC. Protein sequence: CASSKGKTNYGYTF.